This T cell receptor (beta chain) emerged from a study of T cell changes during pregnancy in multiple sclerosis. Germline V gene lookup returns CDR1 MNHEY and CDR2 SVGAGI. V shed 5 bases and J shed 0 bases, with 11 bases lying between them. The length of the CDR3 is 14 residues. Clones were sequenced by immunoSEQ multiplex PCR, and TCRdb holds only the in-frame ones, with some missing. The sample holds 45,000 to 65,000 clones, 93% seen once. The TCR comes from a female donor with multiple sclerosis, enrolled in a pregnancy study. This specimen was CD8+ T cells from peripheral blood mononuclear cells, taken in the third trimester of pregnancy. This chain links TRBV6-5 with TRBJ2-7; tentative D call: TRBD2 (5 bases). For the CDR3, the DNA is TGTGCCAGCAGTGGACGGAGGAGCTCCTACGAGCAGTACTTC. Amino acids: CASSGRRSSYEQYF.